Below, 15 T cell receptor beta chains from the same sample are listed, as sequenced in a study of cytomegalovirus exposure and HLA in healthy donors. PCR was performed using 60 Vbeta and 13 Jbeta primers. The assay was immunoSEQ multiplex PCR, and TCRdb's table has in-frame clones only and misses some. Altogether approximately 170,000 clones are present, 65% to 85% being singletons, with the ten largest covering roughly 1.6%. Sequencing was done on a sample of PBMCs. The receptors were sampled from a woman between 18 and 29 years old in good health and CMV-seronegative.

This sequence joins TRBV7-9 and TRBJ2-7; maybe TRBD2 (5 bases). Looked up from germline, CDR1 is SEHNR and CDR2 is FQNEAQ (reference sequence). Between the trimmed V and J ends, which lost 5 bases and 3 bases, there was a span of 11 bases. CDR3 size: 13 residues. CDR3 residues: CASSGGGGYEQYF. The CDR3, as DNA: TGTGCCAGCAGCGGAGGTGGAGGCTACGAGCAGTACTTC.

The CDR3 coding sequence is TGTGCCAGCAGTTTTTTAGGACAGGCGTATTCACCCCTCCACTTT. It translates to CASSFLGQAYSPLHF. This sequence joins TRBV28 and TRBJ1-6; 7 bases agree with TRBD1. With V trimmed by 3 bases and J by 8 bases, 7 bases remained unmatched. This CDR3 has 15 residues. Looked up from germline, CDR1 is MDHEN and CDR2 is SYDVKM.

The genes are TRBV13 and TRBJ2-1; 10 bases line up with TRBD1. CDR3 size: 17 residues. V was clipped by 5 bases and J by 6 bases; unmatched bases: 13. Germline CDR1 PRHDT, CDR2 FYEKMQ (reference sequence). CDR3 sequence: CASSGYQGQGRINEQFF. The CDR3 DNA is TGTGCCAGCAGCGGATACCAGGGACAGGGGAGGATCAATGAGCAGTTCTTC.

The rearrangement joins TRBV19 to TRBJ2-2; 7 nucleotides line up with TRBD2. The CDR3 consists of 15 residues. Trimming took 5 bases from V and 7 from J; bases not matched to a gene: 10. The germline V gene has CDR1 LNHDA and CDR2 SQIVND (reference sequence). The CDR3 loop reads CASSPWGGYNGELFF. DNA of the CDR3: TGTGCCAGTAGTCCTTGGGGGGGGTACAACGGGGAGCTGTTTTTT.

The chain joins TRBV15 to TRBJ2-7; TRBD2 agrees at 8 bases. Germline CDR1 LNHNV, CDR2 YYDKDF (reference sequence). After removal of 0 bases from V and 4 bases from J, the junction contained 5 bases not matched to a gene. The CDR3 is made up of 15 amino acids. The CDR3 sequence is CATSREPGGPYEQYF. The CDR3 DNA follows: TGTGCCACCAGCAGAGAGCCGGGAGGGCCGTACGAGCAGTACTTC.

The chain joins TRBV7-9 to TRBJ1-6; the match to TRBD1 covers 10 bases. Per the germline V gene, CDR1 is SEHNR and CDR2 is FQNEAQ (reference sequence). V lost 5 bases to trimming and J lost 1 base; unmatched junction nucleotides: 8. This CDR3 comprises 18 residues. CDR3 DNA sequence: TGTGCCAGCAGCCAAAAAAAGGGACAGGGGTCCTATAATTCACCCCTCCACTTT. This gives the protein CASSQKKGQGSYNSPLHF.

J is TRBJ2-3 and V is TRBV5-8, with 11 bases aligning to TRBD2. With 3 bases clipped from V and 9 bases from J, the junction kept 6 bases outside the gene matches. The CDR3 runs to 14 residues. The germline CDR1 and CDR2 sequences are SGHTS and YDEGEE. For the CDR3, the DNA is TGTGCCAGCAGCTATAGCGGGGGGGCCGGGACGCAGTATTTT. Translating it yields CASSYSGGAGTQYF.

CDR3 coding DNA: TGTGCCAGCACAGGGACTAGCGGGAGTCCCCTCCACGAGCAGTACTTC. This encodes CASTGTSGSPLHEQYF. The V call is TRBV7-2, the J call TRBJ2-7, with 14 bases aligning to TRBD2. V was pared by 7 bases and J by 5 bases, with 10 bases of the junction left unmatched. The CDR3 contains 16 residues. The germline gives CDR1 SGHTA, CDR2 FQGNSA.

The chain is built from TRBV9 and TRBJ1-6, with D uncertain. CDR1 SGDLS and CDR2 YYNGEE come from the germline V gene. This CDR3 is 12 amino acids long. V was trimmed by 3 bases and J by 9 bases, leaving 7 bases between them. CDR3 bases: TGTGCCAGCAGCGAAAACGGTTCACCCCTCCACTTT. This translates into CASSENGSPLHF. Using reference TRBV9 and TRBJ1-6 for the parts outside the CDR3, the full variable domain is DSGVTQTPKHLITATGQRVTLRCSPRSGDLSVYWYQQSLDQGLQFLIQYYNGEERAKGNILERFSAQQFPDLHSELNLSSLELGDSALYFCASSENGSPLHFGNGTRLTVT.

The chain carries TRBV5-1 and TRBJ2-5; tentatively, D is TRBD2 (5 bases). The CDR3 runs 15 residues. From germline, CDR1 is SGHRS and CDR2 YFSETQ. The V gene lost 2 bases and the J gene lost 0 bases, with 11 bases spanning the gap. Written as DNA, the CDR3 is TGCGCCAGCAGCTTATATCGGACTCACCAAGAGACCCAGTACTTC. Its translation is CASSLYRTHQETQYF.

The chain joins TRBV5-1 to TRBJ1-1; D might be TRBD1 (5 bases). Germline CDR1 SGHRS, CDR2 YFSETQ. This CDR3 region has 15 residues. V lost 3 bases, J lost 4 bases, and 16 bases lay in between. In DNA form, the CDR3 reads TGCGCCAGCAGCTGGGGTGGAGGGGAGGGCACTGAAGCTTTCTTT. Translation: CASSWGGGEGTEAFF. Based on the CDR3 plus reference TRBV5-1 and TRBJ1-1, the full variable domain is KAGVTQTPRYLIKTRGQQVTLSCSPISGHRSVSWYQQTPGQGLQFLFEYFSETQRNKGNFPGRFSGRQFSNSRSEMNVSTLELGDSALYLCASSWGGGEGTEAFFGQGTRLTVV.

The V and J genes are TRBV5-1 and TRBJ2-5, with 9 bases matching TRBD2. The CDR3 is made up of 19 amino acids. V shed 0 bases and J 1 base; nucleotides not matched to a gene: 13. From germline, CDR1 is SGHRS and CDR2 YFSETQ. The CDR3 bases are TGCGCCAGCAGCTTGGTTCTAGCGGGGATCAGTAAAATCCAAGAGACCCAGTACTTC. Amino acid sequence: CASSLVLAGISKIQETQYF.

The chain carries TRBV2 and TRBJ2-1; 9 nucleotides agree with TRBD1. The CDR3 contains 15 residues. Trimming cost V 0 bases and J 3 bases; bases outside gene matches: 0. Per the germline V gene, CDR1 is SNHLY and CDR2 is FYNNEI. In nucleotides, the CDR3 is TGTGCCAGCAGTGAAGCGGGACAGGGCTACAATGAGCAGTTCTTC. Protein: CASSEAGQGYNEQFF.

The CDR3 DNA reads TGTGCCAGCAGCTTGACCACAGGGGGCGGCGACCAGTACTTC. Its translation: CASSLTTGGGDQYF. The genes are TRBV5-6 and TRBJ2-5, with 9 bases fitting TRBD1. The CDR3 is 14 amino acids. With V trimmed by 1 base and J by 10 bases, 8 bases remained unmatched. Germline values: CDR1 SGHDT, CDR2 YYEEEE.

CDR3 DNA sequence: TGTGCCAGCAGCGTAGGGGCCGGGGGTAATCAGCCCCAGCATTTT. This encodes CASSVGAGGNQPQHF. The chain carries TRBV9 and TRBJ1-5, with a tentative D call TRBD1 (5 bases). This CDR3 is built from 15 residues. The V end lost 0 bases, the J end lost 4 bases, and 11 bases lay between the germline ends. Germline assignment: CDR1 SGDLS and CDR2 YYNGEE.